This TCR beta chain was found in a study of shared T cell receptors in the human thymus. This clone was seen just once. Germline V gives CDR1 SEHNR, CDR2 FQNEAQ (reference sequence). This CDR3 region has 15 residues. V lost 4 bases, J lost 2 bases, and 12 bases lay in between. Clones were sequenced by immunoSEQ multiplex PCR, and TCRdb holds only the in-frame ones, with some missing. Altogether 700,000 or so clones are present, approximately 85% being singletons, with the ten largest covering around 0.0099%. These data were also reused for a study on human thymus T cells. That source adds: The people who donated were healthy Finnish babies having corrective surgery for congenital heart defects. Corrective cardiac operations yielded the resected thymus tissue. Gene usage (both V and J) appeared biased in thymic and blood repertoires. Related work found strong thymic repertoire overlap between unrelated individuals.

The sample consisted of thymocytes. The source is a girl under three years old with a congenital heart defect. The V call is TRBV7-9, the J call TRBJ2-1; tentatively, D is TRBD1 (6 bases). The CDR3 DNA reads TGTGCCAGCAGCTCAACAGGGTCACCCTACAATGAGCAGTTCTTC. This sequence encodes CASSSTGSPYNEQFF. Supplemented by reference TRBV7-9 and TRBJ2-1, the full variable domain reads DTGVSQNPRHKITKRGQNVTFRCDPISEHNRLYWYRQTLGQGPEFLTYFQNEAQLEKSRLLSDRFSAERPKGSFSTLEIQRTEQGDSAMYLCASSSTGSPYNEQFFGPGTRLTVL.